This T cell receptor (beta chain) was sequenced in a study of human T cells and chemical hapten exposure. MiXCR, applied by TCRdb to the RACE reads, yields one record per CDR3 protein. The table has 90,000 to 110,000 distinct CDR3 sequences, about a tenth seen once; the top ten hold more than 3%. Between the trimmed V and J ends, which lost 4 bases and 0 bases, there was a span of 9 bases. CDR3 length: 13 amino acids. Germline CDR1 GTSNPN, CDR2 SVGIG (reference sequence). As to time point: patch test 2, 6 weeks after DPC sensitization. The treatment denotes: therapeutic diphenylcyclopropenone sensitization with weekly scalp DPC.

The input for sequencing was whole blood, taken in connection with sensitization to the hapten diphenylcyclopropenone (DPC). V usage is TRBV30 and J usage is TRBJ1-1; D is undetermined. The TCR originated in a middle-aged woman with alopecia areata. Some clones in this sample may be carry-over from other donors' samples. The CDR3, as DNA: TGTGCCTGGACCTGGGGAATGAACACTGAAGCTTTCTTT. Its protein product is CAWTWGMNTEAFF.